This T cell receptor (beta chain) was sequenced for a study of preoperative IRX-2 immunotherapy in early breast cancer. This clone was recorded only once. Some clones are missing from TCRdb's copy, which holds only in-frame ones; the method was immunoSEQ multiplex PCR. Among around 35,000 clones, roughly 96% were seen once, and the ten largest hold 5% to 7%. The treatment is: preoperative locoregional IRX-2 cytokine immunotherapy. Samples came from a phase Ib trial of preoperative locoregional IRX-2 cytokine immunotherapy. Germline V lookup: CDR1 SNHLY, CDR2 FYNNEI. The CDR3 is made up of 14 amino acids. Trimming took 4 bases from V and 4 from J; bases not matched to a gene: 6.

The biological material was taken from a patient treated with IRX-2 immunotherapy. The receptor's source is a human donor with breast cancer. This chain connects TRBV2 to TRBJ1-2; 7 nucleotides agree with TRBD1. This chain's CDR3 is CASSVLGQSYGYTF. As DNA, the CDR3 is TGTGCCAGCAGTGTACTGGGACAGAGCTATGGCTACACCTTC.